A selection of T cell receptor beta chains follows, all from one sample in a study of breast tumors, draining lymph nodes, adjacent tissues. TCRdb re-called the multiplex PCR reads with MiXCR, one entry per CDR3 protein. The data show over 70,000 distinct CDR3 sequences, approximately 30% seen once. The sample comprised axillary lymph node tissue. These receptors were collected from a female donor with breast cancer. Some clones in this sample may be carry-over from other donors' samples. Each CDR3 is given with its conserved first and last residue. A D gene is named only where the DNA matches it firmly. Part of the rows lack a size; the others show once, few, many or a class for expanded clones.

many	TRBV13	TRBD2	TRBJ2-7	CASSFPGGSYEQYF	TGTGCCAGCAGCTTTCCCGGGGGGTCCTACGAGCAGTACTTC
-	TRBV19	-	TRBJ1-5	CASSIRDSPLGQYFGPGTNQPQHF	-
many	TRBV15	-	TRBJ2-1	CATSRDLGNEQFF	TGTGCCACCAGCAGAGACTTGGGCAATGAGCAGTTCTTC
few	TRBV6-1	TRBD1	TRBJ2-7	CASSQAYRGRDEQYF	TGTGCCAGCAGTCAAGCGTACAGGGGGCGCGACGAGCAGTACTTC
many	TRBV15	TRBD1	TRBJ1-6	CATSRGGTGTNSPLHF	TGTGCCACCAGCAGGGGGGGGACAGGGACGAATTCACCCCTCCACTTT
many	TRBV5-1	TRBD1	TRBJ1-1	CASSPETGEAFF	TGCGCCAGCAGCCCAGAGACAGGGGAAGCTTTCTTT
many	TRBV4-1	TRBD2	TRBJ2-1	CASSPSPTSSNEQFF	TGCGCCAGCAGCCCGTCCCCGACTAGCTCCAATGAGCAGTTCTTC
-	TRBV7-2	-	TRBJ1-5	CASSLVPSGRAGQPQHF	TGTGCCAGCAGCTTAGTTCCTAGCGGGAGGGCAGGGCAGCCCCAGCATTTT
many	TRBV7-2	-	TRBJ1-2	CASSLRGQQLYTF	TGTGCCAGCAGCTTAAGGGGTCAACAGCTCTACACCTTC
many	TRBV6-2/TRBV6-3	-	TRBJ2-5	CASIHGGETQYF	TGTGCCAGCATCCACGGAGGGGAGACCCAGTACTTC
many	TRBV11-3	-	TRBJ1-3	CASSFGRAGNTIYF	TGTGCCAGCAGCTTCGGGAGAGCTGGAAACACCATATATTTT
-	TRBV19	TRBD1	TRBJ2-6	CASSIALTGTGGPGANVLTF	TGTGCCAGTAGTATAGCTCTCACCGGGACAGGGGGCCCTGGGGCCAACGTCCTGACTTTC
-	TRBV5-6	-	TRBJ1-3	CASSLDSPSGNTIYF	TGTGCCAGCAGCCTTGACTCGCCCTCTGGAAACACCATATATTTT
many	TRBV7-8	-	TRBJ1-3	CASSSSGVTSSGNPIYF	TGTGCCAGCAGCTCATCGGGCGTCACGAGCTCTGGAAACCCCATATATTTT
many	TRBV14	-	TRBJ1-5	CASSQTYNQPQHF	TGTGCCAGCAGCCAAACCTACAATCAGCCCCAGCATTTT
many	TRBV5-1	TRBD2	TRBJ2-7	CASSLRVAGNYEQYF	TGCGCCAGCAGCCTCCGGGTAGCGGGGAACTACGAGCAGTACTTC
many	TRBV7-9	-	TRBJ2-5	CASSARRAQETQYF	TGTGCCAGCAGCGCCCGTCGGGCGCAAGAGACCCAGTACTTC
many	TRBV28	TRBD2	TRBJ2-3	CASSVTTSGGTDTQYF	TGTGCCAGCAGCGTGACGACTAGCGGAGGCACAGATACGCAGTATTTT
-	TRBV20-1	-	TRBJ2-2	CRIGELFF	TGCAGAATCGGGGAGCTGTTTTTT
many	TRBV7-9	-	TRBJ2-7	CASSLGQSSYEQYF	TGTGCCAGCAGCCTCGGACAGAGCTCCTACGAGCAGTACTTC